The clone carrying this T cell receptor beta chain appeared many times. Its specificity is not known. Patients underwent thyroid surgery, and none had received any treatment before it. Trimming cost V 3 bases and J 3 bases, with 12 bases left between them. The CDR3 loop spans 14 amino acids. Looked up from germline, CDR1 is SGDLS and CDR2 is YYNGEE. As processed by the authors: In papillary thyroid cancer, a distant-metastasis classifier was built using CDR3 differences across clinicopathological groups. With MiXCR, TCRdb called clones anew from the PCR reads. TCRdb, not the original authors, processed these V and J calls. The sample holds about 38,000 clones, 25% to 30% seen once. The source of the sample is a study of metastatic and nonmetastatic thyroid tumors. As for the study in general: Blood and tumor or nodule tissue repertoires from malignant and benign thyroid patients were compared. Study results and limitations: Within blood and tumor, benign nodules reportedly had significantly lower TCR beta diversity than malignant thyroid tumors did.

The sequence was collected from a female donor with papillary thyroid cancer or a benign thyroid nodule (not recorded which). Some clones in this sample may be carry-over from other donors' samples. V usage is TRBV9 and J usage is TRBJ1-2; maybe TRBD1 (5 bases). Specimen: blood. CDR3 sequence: CASSGGVLDYGYTF. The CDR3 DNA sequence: TGTGCCAGCAGCGGAGGGGTCTTGGACTATGGCTACACCTTC.